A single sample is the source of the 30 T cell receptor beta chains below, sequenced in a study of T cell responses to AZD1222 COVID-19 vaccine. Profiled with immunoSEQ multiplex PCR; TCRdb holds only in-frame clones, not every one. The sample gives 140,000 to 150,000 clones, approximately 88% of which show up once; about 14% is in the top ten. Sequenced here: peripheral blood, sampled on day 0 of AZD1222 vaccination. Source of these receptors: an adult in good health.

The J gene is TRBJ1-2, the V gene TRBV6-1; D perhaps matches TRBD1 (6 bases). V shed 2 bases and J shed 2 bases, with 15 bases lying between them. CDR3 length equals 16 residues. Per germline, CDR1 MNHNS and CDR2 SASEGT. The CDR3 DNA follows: TGTGCCAGCAGTGAAATGGGGGGCGCCCCGAACTATGGCTACACCTTC. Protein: CASSEMGGAPNYGYTF.

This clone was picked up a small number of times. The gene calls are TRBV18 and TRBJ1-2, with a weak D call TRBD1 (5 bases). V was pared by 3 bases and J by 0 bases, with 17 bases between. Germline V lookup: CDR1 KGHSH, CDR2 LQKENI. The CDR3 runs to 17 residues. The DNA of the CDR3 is TGTGCCAGCTCACCCCCTTCCAGGGTAGGGGCTAACTATGGCTACACCTTC. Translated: CASSPPSRVGANYGYTF.

CDR3 DNA: TGTGCCAGCAGCCCACTCGGGACAGGGGGGACTGAAGCTTTCTTT. This sequence encodes CASSPLGTGGTEAFF. The gene calls are TRBV7-8 and TRBJ1-1; 11 bases agree with TRBD1. Germline assignment: CDR1 SGHVS and CDR2 FQNEAQ. V lost 5 bases, J lost 5 bases, and 7 bases stayed unmatched. The CDR3 covers 15 residues.

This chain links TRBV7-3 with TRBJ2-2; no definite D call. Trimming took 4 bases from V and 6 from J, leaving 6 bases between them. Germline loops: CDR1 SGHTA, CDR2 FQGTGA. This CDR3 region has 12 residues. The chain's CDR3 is CASSSIAGELFF. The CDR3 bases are TGTGCCAGCAGCTCAATCGCCGGGGAGCTGTTTTTT.

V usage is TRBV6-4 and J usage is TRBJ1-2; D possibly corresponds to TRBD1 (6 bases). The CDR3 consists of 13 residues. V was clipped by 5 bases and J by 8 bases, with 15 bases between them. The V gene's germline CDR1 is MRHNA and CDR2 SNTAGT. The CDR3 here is CASSPTGTQGYTF. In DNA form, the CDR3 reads TGTGCCAGCAGTCCTACTGGGACACAGGGCTACACCTTC.

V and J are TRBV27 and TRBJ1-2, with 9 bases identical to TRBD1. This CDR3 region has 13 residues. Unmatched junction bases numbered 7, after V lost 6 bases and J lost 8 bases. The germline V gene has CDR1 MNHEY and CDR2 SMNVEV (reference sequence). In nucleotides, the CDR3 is TGTGCCAGCAGACAAACAGGGGGCGCGGGCTACACCTTC. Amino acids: CASRQTGGAGYTF.

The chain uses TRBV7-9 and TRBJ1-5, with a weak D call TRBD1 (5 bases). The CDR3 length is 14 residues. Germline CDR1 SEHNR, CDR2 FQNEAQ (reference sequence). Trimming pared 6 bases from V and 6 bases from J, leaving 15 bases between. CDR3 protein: CASRGPGPTQPQHF. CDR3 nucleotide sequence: TGTGCCAGCAGGGGGCCTGGGCCCACTCAGCCCCAGCATTTT.

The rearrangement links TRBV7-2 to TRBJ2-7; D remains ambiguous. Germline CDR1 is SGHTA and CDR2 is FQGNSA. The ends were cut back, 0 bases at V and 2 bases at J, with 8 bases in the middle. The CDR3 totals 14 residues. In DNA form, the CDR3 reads TGTGCCAGCAGCTTAGCACCCGGTACCTACGAGCAGTACTTC. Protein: CASSLAPGTYEQYF.

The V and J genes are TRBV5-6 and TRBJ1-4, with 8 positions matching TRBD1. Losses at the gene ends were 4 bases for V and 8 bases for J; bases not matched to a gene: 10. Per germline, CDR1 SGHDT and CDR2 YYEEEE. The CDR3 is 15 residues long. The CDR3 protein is CASSTGQGFREKLFF. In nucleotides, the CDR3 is TGTGCCAGCAGCACCGGACAGGGATTTAGGGAAAAACTGTTTTTT. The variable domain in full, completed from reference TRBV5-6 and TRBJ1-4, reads DAGVTQSPTHLIKTRGQQVTLRCSPKSGHDTVSWYQQALGQGPQFIFQYYEEEERQRGNFPDRFSGHQFPNYSSELNVNALLLGDSALYLCASSTGQGFREKLFFGSGTQLSVL.

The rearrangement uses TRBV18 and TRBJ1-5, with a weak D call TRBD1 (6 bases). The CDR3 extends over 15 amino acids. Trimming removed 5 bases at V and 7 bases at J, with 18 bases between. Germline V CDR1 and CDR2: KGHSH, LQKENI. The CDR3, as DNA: TGTGCCAGCTCATCGCAGGGAGGGGGGGACCAGCCCCAGCATTTT. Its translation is CASSSQGGGDQPQHF. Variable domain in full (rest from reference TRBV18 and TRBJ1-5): NAGVMQNPRHLVRRRGQEARLRCSPMKGHSHVYWYRQLPEEGLKFMVYLQKENIIDESGMPKERFSAEFPKEGPSILRIQQVVRGDSAAYFCASSSQGGGDQPQHFGDGTRLSIL.

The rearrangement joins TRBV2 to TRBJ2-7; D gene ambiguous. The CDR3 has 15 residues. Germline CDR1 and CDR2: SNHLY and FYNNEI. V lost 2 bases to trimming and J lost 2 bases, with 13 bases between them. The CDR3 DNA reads TGTGCCAGCAGTGAAATGAGGACGGAGACCTACGAGCAGTACTTC. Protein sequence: CASSEMRTETYEQYF.

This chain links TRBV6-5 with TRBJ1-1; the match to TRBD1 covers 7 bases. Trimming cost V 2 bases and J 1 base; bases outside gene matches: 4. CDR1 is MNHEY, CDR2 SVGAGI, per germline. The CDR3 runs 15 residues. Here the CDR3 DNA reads TGTGCCAGCAGTTACCGTGGGGACAGGAACACTGAAGCTTTCTTT. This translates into CASSYRGDRNTEAFF.

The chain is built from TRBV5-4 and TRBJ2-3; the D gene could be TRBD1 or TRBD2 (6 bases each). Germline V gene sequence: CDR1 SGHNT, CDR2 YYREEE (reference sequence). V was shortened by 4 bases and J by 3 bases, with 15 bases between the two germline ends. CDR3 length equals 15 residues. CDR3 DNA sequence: TGTGCCAGCAGCCCCGGGGGCGGAAGAACAGATACGCAGTATTTT. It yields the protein CASSPGGGRTDTQYF. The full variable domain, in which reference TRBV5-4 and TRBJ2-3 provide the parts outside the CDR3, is ETGVTQSPTHLIKTRGQQVTLRCSSQSGHNTVSWYQQALGQGPQFIFQYYREEENGRGNFPPRFSGLQFPNYSSELNVNALELDDSALYLCASSPGGGRTDTQYFGPGTRLTVL.

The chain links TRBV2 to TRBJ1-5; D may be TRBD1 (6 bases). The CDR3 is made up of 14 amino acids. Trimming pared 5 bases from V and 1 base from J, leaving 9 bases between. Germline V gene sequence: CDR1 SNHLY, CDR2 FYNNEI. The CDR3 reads CASSRDMSNQPQHF. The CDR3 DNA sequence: TGTGCCAGCAGTCGGGACATGAGCAATCAGCCCCAGCATTTT.

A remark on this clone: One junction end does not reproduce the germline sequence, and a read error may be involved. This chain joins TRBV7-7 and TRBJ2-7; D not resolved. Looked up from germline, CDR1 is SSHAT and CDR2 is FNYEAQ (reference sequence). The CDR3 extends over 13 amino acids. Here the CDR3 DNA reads TGTGCTAGCAGCCTGGCGCCCGCGTACGAGCAGTACTTC. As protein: CASSLAPAYEQYF.

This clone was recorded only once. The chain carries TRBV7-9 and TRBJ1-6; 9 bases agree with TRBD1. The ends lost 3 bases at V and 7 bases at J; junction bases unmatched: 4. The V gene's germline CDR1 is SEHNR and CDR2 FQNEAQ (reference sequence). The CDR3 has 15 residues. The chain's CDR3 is CASSLGQGSNSPLHF. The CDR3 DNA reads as TGTGCCAGCAGCTTGGGACAGGGTAGCAATTCACCCCTCCACTTT.

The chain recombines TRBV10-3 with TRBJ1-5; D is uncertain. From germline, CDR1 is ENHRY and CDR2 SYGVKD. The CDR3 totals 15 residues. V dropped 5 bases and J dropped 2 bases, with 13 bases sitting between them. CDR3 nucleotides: TGTGCCATCAGTAAGGGCGCCCTTGGCAATCAGCCCCAGCATTTT. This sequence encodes CAISKGALGNQPQHF.

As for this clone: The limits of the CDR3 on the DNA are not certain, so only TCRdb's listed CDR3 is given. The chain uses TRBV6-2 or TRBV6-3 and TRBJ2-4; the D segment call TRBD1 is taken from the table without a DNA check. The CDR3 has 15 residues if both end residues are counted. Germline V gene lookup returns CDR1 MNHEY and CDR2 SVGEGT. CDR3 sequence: CASSYAMTFGTGSLF.

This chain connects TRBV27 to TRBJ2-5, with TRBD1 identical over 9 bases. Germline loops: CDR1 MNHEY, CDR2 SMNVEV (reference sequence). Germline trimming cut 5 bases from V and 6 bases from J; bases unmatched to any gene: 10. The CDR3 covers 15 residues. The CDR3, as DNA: TGTGCCAGCAGTCCGAACAGGGGGCGCGTCCAGACCCAGTACTTC. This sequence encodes CASSPNRGRVQTQYF.

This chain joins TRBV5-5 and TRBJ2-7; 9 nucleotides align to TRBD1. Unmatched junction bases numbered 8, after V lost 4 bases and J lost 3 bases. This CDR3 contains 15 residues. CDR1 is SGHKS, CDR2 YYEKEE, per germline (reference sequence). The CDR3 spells CASSPTGGGGYEQYF. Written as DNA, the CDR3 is TGTGCCAGCAGCCCAACAGGGGGCGGGGGCTACGAGCAGTACTTC.

Here the CDR3 DNA reads TGCGCCAGCAGCTTGGACCTCGTCCAGGCTGAAAAACTGTTTTTT. It is translated as CASSLDLVQAEKLFF. The rearrangement links TRBV5-1 to TRBJ1-4, with D unclear. Germline V lookup: CDR1 SGHRS, CDR2 YFSETQ. CDR3 size: 15 residues. The V end lost 0 bases, the J end lost 7 bases, and 13 bases lay between the germline ends.

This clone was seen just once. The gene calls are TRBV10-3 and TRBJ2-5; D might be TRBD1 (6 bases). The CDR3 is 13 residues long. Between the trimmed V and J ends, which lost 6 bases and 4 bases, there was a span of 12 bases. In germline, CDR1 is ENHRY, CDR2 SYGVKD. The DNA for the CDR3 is TGTGCCATCAGCTCCAGGGGCCTAGAGACCCAGTACTTC. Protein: CAISSRGLETQYF.

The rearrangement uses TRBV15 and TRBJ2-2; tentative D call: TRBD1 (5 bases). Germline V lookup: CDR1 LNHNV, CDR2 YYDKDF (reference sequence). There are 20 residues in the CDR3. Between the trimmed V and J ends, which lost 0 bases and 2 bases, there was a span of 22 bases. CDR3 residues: CATSRDLGRFGQGNTGELFF. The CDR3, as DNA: TGTGCCACCAGCAGAGATCTAGGACGTTTTGGGCAGGGTAACACCGGGGAGCTGTTTTTT.

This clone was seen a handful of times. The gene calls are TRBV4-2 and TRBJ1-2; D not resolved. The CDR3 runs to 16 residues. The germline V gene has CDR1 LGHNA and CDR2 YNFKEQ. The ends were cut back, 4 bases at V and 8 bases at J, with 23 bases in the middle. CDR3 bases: TGTGCCAGCAGCCGCGCCGCGGAGGCCCTGAGTTCAGGCTACACCTTC. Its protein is CASSRAAEALSSGYTF.

The CDR3, as DNA: TGCAGCGTTGAAGGAGGTAACGAGCAGTACTTC. This encodes CSVEGGNEQYF. This sequence joins TRBV29-1 and TRBJ2-7; D is unresolved. CDR3 length: 11 amino acids. Looked up from germline, CDR1 is SQVTM and CDR2 is ANQGSEA. V was clipped by 1 base and J by 5 bases, with 6 bases between them.

The CDR3 sequence is CASSLDVSNTGELFF. As DNA, the CDR3 is TGTGCCAGCTCACTCGACGTTTCGAACACCGGGGAGCTGTTTTTT. This chain uses TRBV18 with TRBJ2-2, with unresolved D. Per the germline V gene, CDR1 is KGHSH and CDR2 is LQKENI. V dropped 4 bases and J dropped 0 bases, with 9 bases sitting between them. The CDR3 sequence is 15 residues long.

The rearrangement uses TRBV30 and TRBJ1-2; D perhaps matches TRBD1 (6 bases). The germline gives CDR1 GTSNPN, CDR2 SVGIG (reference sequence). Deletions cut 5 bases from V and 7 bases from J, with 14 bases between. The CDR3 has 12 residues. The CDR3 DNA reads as TGTGCCTGGGCTCTGGGGGCTTCTGGCTACACCTTC. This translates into CAWALGASGYTF.

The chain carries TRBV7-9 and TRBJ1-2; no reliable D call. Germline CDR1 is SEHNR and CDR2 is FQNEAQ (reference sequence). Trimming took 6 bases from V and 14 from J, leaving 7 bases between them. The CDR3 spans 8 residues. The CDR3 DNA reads TGTGCCAGCAGGACCCGGACCTTC. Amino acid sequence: CASRTRTF.

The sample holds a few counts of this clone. The CDR3 DNA follows: TGCGCCAGCAGCCCAGGGGGAAGCACGACTTATAGCAATCAGCCCCAGCATTTT. As protein: CASSPGGSTTYSNQPQHF. The rearrangement uses TRBV4-1 and TRBJ1-5; TRBD1 matches 7 bases. The CDR3 is 18 amino acids. Germline-derived CDR1 and CDR2 are MGHRA and YSYEKL. Losses at the gene ends were 4 bases for V and 0 bases for J; bases not matched to a gene: 12.

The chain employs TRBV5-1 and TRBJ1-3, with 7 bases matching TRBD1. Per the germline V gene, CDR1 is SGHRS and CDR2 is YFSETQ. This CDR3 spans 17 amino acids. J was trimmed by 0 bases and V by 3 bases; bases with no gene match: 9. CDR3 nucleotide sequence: TGCGCCAGCAGCTATGGTGGCAGGGGGGACTCTGGAAACACCATATATTTT. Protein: CASSYGGRGDSGNTIYF.